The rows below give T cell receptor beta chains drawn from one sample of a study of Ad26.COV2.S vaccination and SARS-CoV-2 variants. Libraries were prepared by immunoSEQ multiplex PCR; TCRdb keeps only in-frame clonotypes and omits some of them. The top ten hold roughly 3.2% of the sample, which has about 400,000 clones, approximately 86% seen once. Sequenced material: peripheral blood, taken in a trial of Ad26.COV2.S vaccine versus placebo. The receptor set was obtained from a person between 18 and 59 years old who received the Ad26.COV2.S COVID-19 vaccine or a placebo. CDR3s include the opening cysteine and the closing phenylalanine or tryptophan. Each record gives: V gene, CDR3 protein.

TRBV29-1	CSVKESNYGYTF
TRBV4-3	CASSQDYGTTYNEQFF
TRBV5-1	CASSSYRGNEQFF
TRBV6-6	CASSYSRDEAFF
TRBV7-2	CASSPWTGRINSPLHF
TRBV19	CASGTVQETQYF
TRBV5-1	CASSFRSKGSSYNEQFF
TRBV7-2	CASSRRRGSNTGELFF
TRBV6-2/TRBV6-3	CASSWGATEAFF
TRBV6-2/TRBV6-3	CASSYPGQGEGEQYF
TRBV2	CASSNSGTAGSGELFF
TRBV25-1	CASSEAGGGADTEAFF
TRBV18	CASSTDRGETQYF
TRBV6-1	CASSEWSQETQYF
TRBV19	CASADRGLREQYF
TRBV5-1	CASSLVGSWITEAFF
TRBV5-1	CASSLAGVGDTQYF
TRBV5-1	CASSLGTANSPLHF
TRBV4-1	CASSQEFMASLDSPLHF
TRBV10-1	CASSTPAGTDFNYGYTF
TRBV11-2	CASSLDLDSLNEKLFF
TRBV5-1	CASSLAGLADGGETQYF
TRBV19	CASSIAPDPGELFF
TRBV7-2	CASSLVSGGSYSYEQYF
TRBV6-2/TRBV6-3	CASSYVDGSSYEQYF
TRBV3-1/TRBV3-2	CASSQDPGEETQYF
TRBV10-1	CASSEGTSQETQYF